This TCR beta chain was sequenced during a study of blood T cell repertoires in COVID-19. Study-level background: The analysed material was cDNA or gDNA that came from T cells, B-cell-depleted T cells, or PBMCs.

Enrolled through a virtual design, the participants were between roughly 18 and 90 years of age and came from under 25 US areas. Which cohort a participant joined came from the clinical history participants gave. Two consecutive negative NP/OP PCR tests, clearance, or resolved symptoms defined Cohort 3 recovery. Measured with immunoSEQ multiplex PCR; TCRdb has only the in-frame clones, and not every one. The top ten clones hold 1% of a sample with approximately 350,000 clones, roughly nine tenths of them seen once. V shed 7 bases and J shed 7 bases, with 15 bases lying between them. The V gene's germline CDR1 is SGHNT and CDR2 YYREEE (reference sequence). This CDR3 has 13 residues.

The sample taken for sequencing was PBMCs or T cells enriched from blood (not recorded which). This chain links TRBV5-4 with TRBJ2-1, with D possibly TRBD2 on 5 matching bases. The receptor's source is a man aged 18 to 30 who had recovered from COVID-19. The CDR3 DNA sequence: TGTGCCAGCCGTACTAGGGTGGGGAATGAGCAGTTCTTC. It is translated as CASRTRVGNEQFF.